This T cell receptor (beta chain) was identified during a study of a mutant IDH1 vaccine in newly diagnosed glioma. Study-wide background: In weeks 1, 3, 5, 7, 11, 15, 19 and 23, patients were immunized, eight times in all. The first vaccination came 4-6 weeks after radiotherapy alone, or with temozolomide cycles.

The time point: week 11, during vaccination. A 20-mer mutant IDH1 peptide at 300 ug was injected subcutaneously with topical imiquimod. Comments on this clone: Its antigen is currently unknown.

Sequencing was performed with immunoSEQ multiplex PCR; in TCRdb, only in-frame clones are kept and a portion is missing. This table has 57,000 or so clones, approximately 84% appearing once. CDR1 SGHTA and CDR2 FQGNSA come from the germline V gene. This CDR3 has 16 residues. Trimming pared 4 bases from V and 4 bases from J, leaving 19 bases between. This receptor was taken from a man younger than 45 with glioma. Sample: PBMCs, taken from a glioma patient whose treatment included an IDH1 peptide vaccine. The chain uses TRBV7-2 and TRBJ1-2; unclear D gene. CDR3 region: CASSYALSTRGYGYTF. The DNA of the CDR3 is TGTGCCAGCAGCTACGCTCTTTCCACCCGGGGCTATGGCTACACCTTC.